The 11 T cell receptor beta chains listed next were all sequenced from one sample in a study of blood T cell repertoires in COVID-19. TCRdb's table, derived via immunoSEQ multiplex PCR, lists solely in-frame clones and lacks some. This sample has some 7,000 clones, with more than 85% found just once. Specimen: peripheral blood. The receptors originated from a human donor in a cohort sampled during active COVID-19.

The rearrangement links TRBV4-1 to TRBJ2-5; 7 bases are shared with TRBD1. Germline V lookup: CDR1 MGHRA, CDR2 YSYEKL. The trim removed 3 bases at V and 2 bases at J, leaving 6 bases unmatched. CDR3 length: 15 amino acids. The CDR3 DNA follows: TGCGCCAGCAGCCACGACCGGACAGGACAAGAGACCCAGTACTTC. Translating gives CASSHDRTGQETQYF.

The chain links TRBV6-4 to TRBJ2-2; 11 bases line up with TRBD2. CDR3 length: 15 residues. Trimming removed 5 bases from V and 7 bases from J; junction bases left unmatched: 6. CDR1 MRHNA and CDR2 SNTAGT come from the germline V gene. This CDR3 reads CASSRTSGSDGELFF. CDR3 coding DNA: TGTGCCAGCAGTAGAACTAGCGGGAGTGACGGGGAGCTGTTTTTT.

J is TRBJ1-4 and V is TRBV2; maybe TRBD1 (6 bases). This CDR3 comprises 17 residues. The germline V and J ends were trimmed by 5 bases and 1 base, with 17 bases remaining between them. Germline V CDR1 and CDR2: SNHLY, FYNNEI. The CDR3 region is CASSFTGGLVTNEKLFF. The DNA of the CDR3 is TGTGCCAGCAGTTTTACGGGGGGCCTTGTAACTAATGAAAAACTGTTTTTT.

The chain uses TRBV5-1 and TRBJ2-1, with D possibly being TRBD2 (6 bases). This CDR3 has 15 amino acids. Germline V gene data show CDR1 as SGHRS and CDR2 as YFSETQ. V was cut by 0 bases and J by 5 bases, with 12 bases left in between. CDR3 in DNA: TGCGCCAGCAGCTTGGAGCTAGCGCGCCACAATGAGCAGTTCTTC. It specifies CASSLELARHNEQFF. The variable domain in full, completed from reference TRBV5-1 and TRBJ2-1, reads KAGVTQTPRYLIKTRGQQVTLSCSPISGHRSVSWYQQTPGQGLQFLFEYFSETQRNKGNFPGRFSGRQFSNSRSEMNVSTLELGDSALYLCASSLELARHNEQFFGPGTRLTVL.

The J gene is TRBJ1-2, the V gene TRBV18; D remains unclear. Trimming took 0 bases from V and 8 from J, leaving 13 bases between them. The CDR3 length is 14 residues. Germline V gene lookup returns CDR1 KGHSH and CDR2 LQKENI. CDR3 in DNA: TGTGCCAGCTCACCACCTTCCGGTTCCTACGGCTACACCTTC. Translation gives CASSPPSGSYGYTF. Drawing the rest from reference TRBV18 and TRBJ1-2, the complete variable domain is NAGVMQNPRHLVRRRGQEARLRCSPMKGHSHVYWYRQLPEEGLKFMVYLQKENIIDESGMPKERFSAEFPKEGPSILRIQQVVRGDSAAYFCASSPPSGSYGYTFGSGTRLTVV.

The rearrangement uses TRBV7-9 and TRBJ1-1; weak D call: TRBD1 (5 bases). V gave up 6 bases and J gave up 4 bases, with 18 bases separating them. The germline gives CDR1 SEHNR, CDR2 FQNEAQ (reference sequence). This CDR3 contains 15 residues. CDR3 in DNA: TGTGCCAGCAGTTCTCCTGGGGCGCGTGGCACTGAAGCTTTCTTT. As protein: CASSSPGARGTEAFF.

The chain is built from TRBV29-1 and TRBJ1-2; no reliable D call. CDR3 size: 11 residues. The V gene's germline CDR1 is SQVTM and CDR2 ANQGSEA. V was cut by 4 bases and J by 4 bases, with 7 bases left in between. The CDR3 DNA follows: TGCAGCGTTGGTAATGTCTATGGCTACACCTTC. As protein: CSVGNVYGYTF.

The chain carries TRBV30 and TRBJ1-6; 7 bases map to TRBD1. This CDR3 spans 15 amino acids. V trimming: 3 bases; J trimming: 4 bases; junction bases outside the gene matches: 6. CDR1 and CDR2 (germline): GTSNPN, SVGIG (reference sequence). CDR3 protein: CAWRIGGAYNSPLHF. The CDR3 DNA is TGTGCCTGGAGGATAGGGGGCGCTTATAATTCACCCCTCCACTTT.

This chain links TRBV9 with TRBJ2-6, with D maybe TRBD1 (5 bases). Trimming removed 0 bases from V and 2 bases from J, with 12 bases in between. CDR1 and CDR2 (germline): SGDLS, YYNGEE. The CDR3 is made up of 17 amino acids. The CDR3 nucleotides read TGTGCCAGCAGCGTAGACGGCAGGGTCGCTGGGGCCAACGTCCTGACTTTC. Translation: CASSVDGRVAGANVLTF.

CDR3 region: CASSTSGKSTDTQYF. In DNA form, the CDR3 reads TGTGCCAGCAGCACGAGCGGGAAGAGCACAGATACGCAGTATTTT. J is TRBJ2-3 and V is TRBV7-3; TRBD2 matches 7 bases. V trimming: 5 bases; J trimming: 0 bases; junction bases outside the gene matches: 5. This CDR3 is built from 15 residues. CDR1 is SGHTA, CDR2 FQGTGA, per germline.

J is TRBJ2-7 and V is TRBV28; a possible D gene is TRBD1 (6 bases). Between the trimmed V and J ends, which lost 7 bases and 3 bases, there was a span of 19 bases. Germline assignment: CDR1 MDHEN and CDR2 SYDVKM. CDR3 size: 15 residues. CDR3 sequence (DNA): TGTGCCAGCACTCCACCCCCAGGGGTGAACTACGAGCAGTACTTC. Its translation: CASTPPPGVNYEQYF.